A single sample gave rise to the 14 T cell receptor beta chains below, sequenced in a study of T cells in Graves' hyperthyroidism and ophthalmopathy. Amplification of TCR beta CDR3 regions used RNA as the template. First-round RT-PCR targeting the TCR CDR3 was performed with the HTBI primer set. One entry per CDR3 protein results from TCRdb running MiXCR on the multiplex PCR reads. The sample yields 530,000 or so distinct CDR3 sequences, about a sixth seen once. The sequenced sample was blood. These receptors were obtained from a woman between 18 and 29 years old with Graves' ophthalmopathy.

This clonotype has ten or more counts. This chain links TRBV3-1 with TRBJ1-5, with D perhaps TRBD1 (5 bases). CDR1 is LGHDT and CDR2 is YNNKEL in the germline V gene (reference sequence). The CDR3 runs 14 residues. The V end was cut by 8 bases, the J end by 0 bases, with 11 bases between. CDR3 bases: TGTGCCAGCTCCCGACAGTATAGCAATCAGCCCCAGCATTTT. This gives the protein CASSRQYSNQPQHF.

The genes are TRBV3-1 and TRBJ1-2; 7 bases map to TRBD1. J gave up 5 bases and V 4 bases, and 16 bases lay outside the gene matches. Germline V gene lookup returns CDR1 LGHDT and CDR2 YNNKEL (reference sequence). This CDR3 comprises 17 residues. The CDR3 DNA follows: TGTGCCAGCAGCCTCCTCGTGTCCGGGACAGAAGGTTATGGCTACACCTTC. Translated, it gives CASSLLVSGTEGYGYTF.

This clonotype was seen a few times. This chain uses TRBV4-1 with TRBJ2-7; a weak D match, TRBD1 (5 bases). This CDR3 contains 15 residues. V lost 0 bases to trimming and J lost 0 bases, with 9 bases between them. The germline gives CDR1 MGHRA, CDR2 YSYEKL. CDR3 sequence: CASSQDRTTSYEQYF. In DNA form, the CDR3 reads TGCGCCAGCAGCCAAGATAGGACAACCTCCTACGAGCAGTACTTC.

This clonotype was detected ten times or more. The chain couples TRBV20-1 to TRBJ1-2, with D hard to call. Per the germline V gene, CDR1 is DFQATT and CDR2 is SNEGSKA (reference sequence). The V end lost 1 base, the J end lost 5 bases, and 11 bases lay between the germline ends. This CDR3 is built from 13 residues. The CDR3 loop is CSARVGGDYGYTF. The DNA of the CDR3 is TGCAGTGCTAGAGTGGGAGGAGATTATGGCTACACCTTC.

This clonotype was seen more than once but under ten times. The chain combines TRBV7-8 with TRBJ1-5; D gene unclear. The ends were cut back, 3 bases at V and 3 bases at J, with 3 bases in the middle. The CDR3 has 12 amino acids. CDR1 is SGHVS and CDR2 is FQNEAQ in the germline V gene. The CDR3 DNA reads as TGTGCCAGCAGCTTGCACAATCAGCCCCAGCATTTT. Protein sequence: CASSLHNQPQHF.

The chain has TRBV6-1 and TRBJ2-3, with TRBD2 matching over 13 bases. The CDR3 sequence is 17 residues long. Trimming removed 5 bases from V and 4 bases from J; junction bases left unmatched: 9. Germline assignment: CDR1 MNHNS and CDR2 SASEGT. CDR3 sequence: CASSLGLAGVSADTQYF. CDR3 DNA sequence: TGTGCCAGCAGTCTAGGACTAGCGGGGGTTTCGGCAGATACGCAGTATTTT.

J is TRBJ2-3 and V is TRBV6-4; weak D call: TRBD2 (7 bases). Germline loops: CDR1 MRHNA, CDR2 SNTAGT. The V gene lost 2 bases and the J gene lost 2 bases, with 11 bases spanning the gap. The CDR3 is made up of 15 amino acids. The DNA for the CDR3 is TGTGCCAGCAGTGACGGGGGGGGCGTCACAGATACGCAGTATTTT. Protein sequence: CASSDGGGVTDTQYF.

This clonotype was seen at least ten times. The chain combines TRBV7-8 with TRBJ2-1, with 12 bases matching TRBD2. CDR3 length equals 15 residues. Trimming at V came to 4 bases and at J to 8 bases, leaving 6 bases not matched to a gene. Germline V CDR1 and CDR2: SGHVS, FQNEAQ. CDR3 amino acids: CASSSSGRAFDEQFF. CDR3 bases: TGTGCCAGCAGCTCTAGCGGGAGGGCCTTCGATGAGCAGTTCTTC.

This clonotype was counted at least ten times. The V and J genes are TRBV30 and TRBJ1-1, with D uncertain. Germline CDR1 and CDR2: GTSNPN and SVGIG (reference sequence). With 2 bases removed from V and 10 bases from J, the gap between germline ends came to 11 bases. The CDR3 length is 11 residues. The DNA for the CDR3 is TGTGCCTGGAGTACCCCGCTTGGAGCTTTCTTT. As protein: CAWSTPLGAFF.

This clonotype showed up many times. The chain recombines TRBV5-6 with TRBJ2-1; 7 positions agree with TRBD2. Trimming cost V 0 bases and J 2 bases; bases outside gene matches: 2. This CDR3 is built from 15 residues. In germline, CDR1 is SGHDT, CDR2 YYEEEE. The CDR3 loop is CASSLELAAYNEQFF. The CDR3 coding sequence is TGTGCCAGCAGCTTGGAGCTAGCGGCCTACAATGAGCAGTTCTTC.

The V and J genes are TRBV7-2 and TRBJ2-1; TRBD1 might be the D (5 bases). Trimming shortened V by 1 base and J by 7 bases, and 17 bases separated the two germline ends. CDR1 SGHTA and CDR2 FQGNSA come from the germline V gene. This CDR3 is 16 amino acids long. CDR3 sequence: CASSLVSARVENEQFF. In nucleotides, the CDR3 is TGTGCCAGCAGCTTAGTTTCGGCCAGGGTGGAGAATGAGCAGTTCTTC. The entire variable domain, with the rest obtained from reference TRBV7-2 and TRBJ2-1, is as follows: GAGVSQSPSNKVTEKGKDVELRCDPISGHTALYWYRQSLGQGLEFLIYFQGNSAPDKSGLPSDRFSAERTGGSVSTLTIQRTQQEDSAVYLCASSLVSARVENEQFFGPGTRLTVL.

The CDR3 sequence is CASSVGTGDEQYF. For the CDR3, the DNA is TGTGCCAGCAGCGTAGGGACAGGGGACGAGCAGTACTTC. This chain connects TRBV9 to TRBJ2-7; the match to TRBD1 covers 9 bases. V dropped 0 bases and J dropped 5; count of bases not matched to a gene: 0. This CDR3 is 13 amino acids long. Germline lookup yields CDR1 SGDLS and CDR2 YYNGEE.

This clonotype has at least ten counts. The chain employs TRBV7-3 and TRBJ2-5; no definite D call. The CDR3 consists of 13 residues. Germline V lookup: CDR1 SGHTA, CDR2 FQGTGA. The V gene lost 5 bases and the J gene lost 5 bases, with 12 bases spanning the gap. Here the CDR3 reads CASSPAGPETQYF. In nucleotides, the CDR3 is TGTGCCAGCAGCCCCGCCGGTCCTGAGACCCAGTACTTC.

V is TRBV9 and J is TRBJ2-5; 13 nucleotides line up with TRBD2. With V trimmed by 3 bases and J by 2 bases, 13 bases remained unmatched. CDR1 and CDR2 (germline): SGDLS, YYNGEE. The CDR3 extends over 19 amino acids. Here the CDR3 DNA reads TGTGCCAGCAGCGGCGGCGGGGGTGGACTAGCGGGAGAACAAGAGACCCAGTACTTC. Its protein product is CASSGGGGGLAGEQETQYF.